The sequence of this TCR beta chain was determined in a study of post-analysis software for immune sequencing data. Study-level results: Four or five TRBV segments were more frequent in patients than controls; TRBV5-6, TRBV5-1 and TRBV20-1 belonged to this group.

On this clonotype: The antigen is unknown.

This CDR3 comprises 15 residues. CDR1 and CDR2 (germline): LGHNA, YSLEER. J was trimmed by 12 bases and V by 6 bases; bases with no gene match: 14. The authors incorporated unique molecular identifiers into the TCR beta cDNA libraries. TCRdb independently ran MiXCR on the PCR reads; one entry per CDR3 protein. The table has about 800,000 distinct CDR3 sequences, roughly 30% seen once. This rearrangement joins TRBV4-3 to TRBJ2-1; the match to TRBD2 covers 10 bases. The sequence came from a girl between 10 and 17 years old with multiple sclerosis. Source material: blood. In DNA, the CDR3 is TGCGCCAGCAGTCGCATGGTAGCGGGAGGTAGCTGGCAGTTCTTC. Residues: CASSRMVAGGSWQFF.